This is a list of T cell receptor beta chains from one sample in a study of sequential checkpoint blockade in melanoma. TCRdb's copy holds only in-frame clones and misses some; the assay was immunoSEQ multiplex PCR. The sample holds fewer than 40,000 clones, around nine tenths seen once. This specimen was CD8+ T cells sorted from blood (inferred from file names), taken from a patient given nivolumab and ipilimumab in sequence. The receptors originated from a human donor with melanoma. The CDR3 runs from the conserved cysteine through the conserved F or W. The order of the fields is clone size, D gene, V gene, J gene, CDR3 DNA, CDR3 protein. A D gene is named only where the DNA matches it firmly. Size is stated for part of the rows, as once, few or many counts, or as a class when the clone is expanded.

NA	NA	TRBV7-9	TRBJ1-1	TGTGCCAGCAGCCGTGGGAGGAACACTGAAGCTTTCTTT	CASSRGRNTEAFF
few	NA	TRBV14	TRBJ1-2	TGTGCCAGCAGCCAATGGGGGCGCGGCTATGGCTACACCTTC	CASSQWGRGYGYTF
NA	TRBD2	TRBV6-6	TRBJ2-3	TGTGCCAGCAGTTTCACCCGGGGACTAGTCGCAGATACGCAGTATTTT	CASSFTRGLVADTQYF
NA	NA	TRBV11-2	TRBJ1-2	TGTGCCAGCAGCTTCCCCCGGGGGTCCTATACTAACTATGGCTACACCTTC	CASSFPRGSYTNYGYTF
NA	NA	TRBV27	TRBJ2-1	TGTGCCAGCAGTTTTCGAGGGGGCAATGAGCAGTTCTTC	CASSFRGGNEQFF
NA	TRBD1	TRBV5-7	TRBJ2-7	TGTGCCAGCAGCTACGACACAGGGGGCCCCCCCTACGAGCAGTACTTC	CASSYDTGGPPYEQYF
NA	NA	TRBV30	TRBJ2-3	TGTGCCTGGAGTGTAACGGTTGATACGCAGTATTTT	CAWSVTVDTQYF
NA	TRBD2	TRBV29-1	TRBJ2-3	TGCAGCGTTGAAGGTGGACTAGCGGGAGTGTCAGATACGCAGTATTTT	CSVEGGLAGVSDTQYF
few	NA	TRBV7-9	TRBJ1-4	TGTGCCAGCAGCTTCGAGGAACTGTTTTTT	CASSFEELFF
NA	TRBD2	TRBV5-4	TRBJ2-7	TGTGCCAGCAGCTCCGCCGGGACTAGCGGGGGGTACGAGCAGTACTTC	CASSSAGTSGGYEQYF
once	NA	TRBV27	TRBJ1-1	TGTGCCAGCGGGGAGGGCGGATTGAACACTGAAGCTTTCTTT	CASGEGGLNTEAFF
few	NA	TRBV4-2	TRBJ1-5	TGTGCCAGCAGCCAAGATATCGGGAGAGGGAGAAGCAATCAGCCCCAGCATTTT	CASSQDIGRGRSNQPQHF
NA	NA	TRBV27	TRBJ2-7	TGTGCCAGCAGGGAATTACAGGCCTACGAGCAGTACTTC	CASRELQAYEQYF
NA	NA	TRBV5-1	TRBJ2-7	TGCGCCAGCAGCTTGTTTAGCGCCTACGAGCAGTACTTC	CASSLFSAYEQYF
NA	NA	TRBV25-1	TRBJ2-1	TGTGCCAGCAGTGACCCAGGGGACCATCCCTCTGACAATGAGCAGTTCTTC	CASSDPGDHPSDNEQFF